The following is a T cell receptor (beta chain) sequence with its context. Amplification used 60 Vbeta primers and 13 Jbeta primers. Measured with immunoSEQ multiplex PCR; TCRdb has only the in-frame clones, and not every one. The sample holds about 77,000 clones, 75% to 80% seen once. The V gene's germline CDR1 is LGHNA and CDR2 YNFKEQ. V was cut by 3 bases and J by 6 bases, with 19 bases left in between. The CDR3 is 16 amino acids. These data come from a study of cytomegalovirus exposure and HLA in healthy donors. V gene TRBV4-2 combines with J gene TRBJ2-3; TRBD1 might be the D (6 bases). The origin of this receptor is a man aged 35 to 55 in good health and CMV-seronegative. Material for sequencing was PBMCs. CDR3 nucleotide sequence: TGTGCCAGCAGCCAGAGGGGTGGGGCCCAGGGGGATACGCAGTATTTT. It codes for CASSQRGGAQGDTQYF.